This record concerns one TCR beta chain sequence. Authors' processing steps: Estimated nucleated cell counts came from reference gene primer amplification. The method was immunoSEQ multiplex PCR; TCRdb's version includes in-frame clones alone and lacks a portion of them. From that table come the V and J calls and clone size; the DNA was used to work out D and trimming. The table shows some 700,000 clones, with over 80% occurring only once. With V trimmed by 0 bases and J by 5 bases, 8 bases remained unmatched. Germline V gene data show CDR1 as SGHRS and CDR2 as YFSETQ. The CDR3 contains 16 residues. This specimen comes from a study of blood T cell repertoires in COVID-19. Study overall: Sites in the United States, Italy and Spain provided acute and convalescent COVID-19 samples. T cells, B-cell-depleted T cells, or PBMCs supplied cDNA or gDNA.

The sample was peripheral blood. The sequence came from a woman aged 18-30 years with acute or convalescent COVID-19. The chain joins TRBV5-1 to TRBJ2-5; 9 nucleotides match TRBD2. CDR3 region: CASSLGVSGGTETQYF. As DNA, the CDR3 is TGCGCCAGCAGCTTGGGTGTTAGCGGGGGAACGGAGACCCAGTACTTC.